This TCR beta chain was captured by sequencing in a study of blood T cell repertoires in COVID-19. About the research overall: Researchers got acute and convalescent COVID-19 samples from the United States, Italy and Spain.

Clones were read by immunoSEQ multiplex PCR, and TCRdb kept only the in-frame ones, dropping some. Among approximately 300,000 clones listed, about 89% were seen once. With V trimmed by 0 bases and J by 4 bases, 4 bases remained unmatched. The CDR3 loop spans 18 amino acids. Looked up from germline, CDR1 is SGHVS and CDR2 is FNYEAQ. The chain links TRBV7-6 to TRBJ2-3, with 16 bases identical to TRBD2. The sequence was obtained from a man between 18 and 29 years old who had recovered from COVID-19. The sample comprised peripheral blood. This CDR3 is CASSLAGTSGRAPDTQYF. CDR3 in DNA: TGTGCCAGCAGCTTAGCCGGGACTAGCGGGAGGGCCCCAGATACGCAGTATTTT.